These 31 T cell receptor beta chains came from one sample sequenced in a study of identical twins (dated by TCRdb to the mid-2010s). Receptors were amplified or captured by 5' RACE. TCRdb records Illumina HiSeq 2000 as the sequencer. In-frame beta chains were kept once TCRdb had trimmed the public reads at Q25 with fastp and called clones with MiXCR. Rows merge per CDR3 protein into single entries with the most common DNA and genes. In this sample the table shows 1.5 million or so distinct CDR3 sequences, less than 40% of which occur a single time. In total, the top ten clones hold less than 0.35% of the sample. The sequenced sample consisted of cord blood. These receptors were collected from a newborn girl in good health.

Concerning this clonotype: At one boundary the junction diverges from the germline segment, which might be a read error. This CDR3 reads CSARTSTNAKLFF. CDR3 DNA: TGCAGTGCTAGGACATCAACTAATGCAAAACTGTTTTTT. The V call is TRBV20-1, the J call TRBJ1-4; D unresolved. CDR1 and CDR2 from the germline V gene are DFQATT and SNEGSKA (reference sequence). There are 13 residues in the CDR3.

With respect to this clonotype: The junction departs from the called germline gene at one end, perhaps through a read error. V gene TRBV20-1 combines with J gene TRBJ2-5, with a tentative D call TRBD2 (7 bases). Germline V gene lookup returns CDR1 DFQATT and CDR2 SNEGSKA (reference sequence). The CDR3 has 14 amino acids. In DNA, the CDR3 is TGCAGTGCTCCCCCCCGGGGGGCTTCCTACGAGCAGTACTTT. Translating it yields CSAPPRGASYEQYF.

The rearrangement uses TRBV28 and TRBJ1-2, with no clear D. Trimming cost V 8 bases and J 4 bases, with 20 bases left between them. Per the germline V gene, CDR1 is MDHEN and CDR2 is SYDVKM. The CDR3 sequence is 15 residues long. CDR3 DNA: TGTGCCAGCTCCCCTGGCCCGCGACCCGGCTATGGCTACACCTTC. Its protein is CASSPGPRPGYGYTF.

This clonotype was detected only a few times. The chain carries TRBV4-1 and TRBJ1-4; D gene ambiguous. V was cut by 0 bases and J by 10 bases, with 6 bases left in between. The CDR3 is 12 amino acids. Germline V gene lookup returns CDR1 MGHRA and CDR2 YSYEKL. CDR3 residues: CASSQDPGKLFF. CDR3 nucleotide sequence: TGCGCCAGCAGCCAAGATCCGGGAAAACTGTTTTTT.

J is TRBJ2-1 and V is TRBV9; TRBD2 matches at 9 bases. This CDR3 is built from 16 residues. CDR1 is SGDLS and CDR2 is YYNGEE in the germline V gene. V was clipped by 2 bases and J by 4 bases; unmatched bases: 7. CDR3 nucleotides: TGTGCCAGCAGCGTGCCCAGAGCGGGAGGATACAATGAGCAGTTCTTC. Amino acid sequence: CASSVPRAGGYNEQFF. Full variable domain (outside the CDR3, taken from reference TRBV9 and TRBJ2-1): DSGVTQTPKHLITATGQRVTLRCSPRSGDLSVYWYQQSLDQGLQFLIQYYNGEERAKGNILERFSAQQFPDLHSELNLSSLELGDSALYFCASSVPRAGGYNEQFFGPGTRLTVL.

This clonotype appeared a few times. The rearrangement links TRBV7-2 to TRBJ1-1; D is ambiguous. The CDR3 is 15 residues long. V lost 5 bases and J 0 bases, leaving 13 bases between the germline ends. The V gene's germline CDR1 is SGHTA and CDR2 FQGNSA. CDR3: CASSPKGRMNTEAFF. The CDR3 region has the DNA TGTGCCAGCAGCCCTAAAGGACGGATGAACACTGAAGCTTTCTTT.

This clonotype was counted only a few times. The chain has TRBV20-1 and TRBJ2-7, with TRBD1 identical over 9 bases. The germline gives CDR1 DFQATT, CDR2 SNEGSKA (reference sequence). The V segment lost 6 bases and the J segment 4 bases; nucleotides outside the gene matches: 10. CDR3 length equals 14 residues. This chain's CDR3 is CSAGDRERTYEQYF. In DNA, the CDR3 is TGCAGTGCGGGGGACAGGGAGAGGACTTACGAGCAGTACTTC.

V usage is TRBV7-2 and J usage is TRBJ2-1; 7 bases fit TRBD2. The V gene's germline CDR1 is SGHTA and CDR2 FQGNSA. Germline trimming cut 2 bases from V and 9 bases from J; bases unmatched to any gene: 19. There are 18 residues in the CDR3. The CDR3 sequence is CASSLPLYVDGRAGEQFF. DNA of the CDR3: TGTGCCAGCAGCTTACCCCTGTACGTAGATGGGAGGGCGGGTGAGCAGTTCTTC. Variable domain in full (rest from reference TRBV7-2 and TRBJ2-1): GAGVSQSPSNKVTEKGKDVELRCDPISGHTALYWYRQSLGQGLEFLIYFQGNSAPDKSGLPSDRFSAERTGGSVSTLTIQRTQQEDSAVYLCASSLPLYVDGRAGEQFFGPGTRLTVL.

The CDR3 DNA is TGCAGTGCTAGAGTACCACAGGGGGCAGATACGCAGTATTTT. It is translated as CSARVPQGADTQYF. The V call is TRBV20-1, the J call TRBJ2-3; 8 positions agree with TRBD1. CDR3 length: 14 amino acids. Germline V gene lookup returns CDR1 DFQATT and CDR2 SNEGSKA (reference sequence). The V and J ends lost 1 base and 4 bases, in that order; junction bases with no gene match: 4.

V usage is TRBV20-1 and J usage is TRBJ2-1, with TRBD2 matching 9 bases. The ends lost 5 bases at V and 4 bases at J; junction bases unmatched: 6. The CDR3 length is 14 residues. Germline V lookup: CDR1 DFQATT, CDR2 SNEGSKA (reference sequence). CDR3 in amino acids: CSAHSGGPYNEQFF. In DNA form, the CDR3 reads TGCAGTGCTCATAGCGGGGGCCCATACAATGAGCAGTTCTTC.

This chain joins TRBV5-1 and TRBJ1-1; 7 bases fit TRBD1. With 7 bases clipped from V and 3 bases from J, the junction kept 15 bases outside the gene matches. Germline V gene sequence: CDR1 SGHRS, CDR2 YFSETQ. CDR3 length equals 16 residues. Here the CDR3 DNA reads TGCGCCAGCGTACGACAGGGTGGAAATACGGACACTGAAGCTTTCTTT. Translation: CASVRQGGNTDTEAFF.

The chain employs TRBV5-1 and TRBJ2-5; tentative D call: TRBD2 (6 bases). Deletions cut 4 bases from V and 5 bases from J, with 12 bases between. CDR3 size: 13 residues. The germline gives CDR1 SGHRS, CDR2 YFSETQ. The CDR3 DNA follows: TGCGCCAGCAGCGATTATCGGGGGGAGACCCAGTACTTC. Amino acid sequence: CASSDYRGETQYF.

The genes are TRBV5-1 and TRBJ1-6; a weak D match, TRBD1 (6 bases). The V gene's germline CDR1 is SGHRS and CDR2 YFSETQ. V lost 2 bases to trimming and J lost 3 bases, with 15 bases between them. The length of the CDR3 is 17 residues. CDR3 protein: CASSFWTEWDYNSPLHF. The DNA for the CDR3 is TGCGCCAGCAGCTTTTGGACAGAATGGGACTATAATTCACCCCTCCACTTT.

There are a few counts of this clonotype. The chain links TRBV2 to TRBJ2-5; perhaps TRBD2 as D (6 bases). The germline V gene has CDR1 SNHLY and CDR2 FYNNEI. The V and J ends lost 7 bases and 2 bases respectively, with 20 bases between them. The CDR3 has 16 residues. The CDR3: CASTPGPGLRQETQYF. Here the CDR3 DNA reads TGTGCCAGCACCCCGGGCCCGGGACTCCGACAAGAGACCCAGTACTTC.

This chain uses TRBV28 with TRBJ1-3; perhaps TRBD1 as D (5 bases). With 3 bases removed from V and 0 bases from J, the gap between germline ends came to 12 bases. From germline, CDR1 is MDHEN and CDR2 SYDVKM. The CDR3 runs to 16 residues. The DNA of the CDR3 is TGTGCCAGCAGTTTGGGGGGACTGAGCTCTGGAAACACCATATATTTT. Translated, it gives CASSLGGLSSGNTIYF.

V gene TRBV3-1 combines with J gene TRBJ2-2; D uncertain. Trimming cost V 0 bases and J 1 base, with 6 bases left between them. CDR1 and CDR2 from the germline V gene are LGHDT and YNNKEL (reference sequence). The CDR3 has 15 residues. In DNA, the CDR3 is TGTGCCAGCAGCCAAGATAGCAGGAACACCGGGGAGCTGTTTTTT. Protein product: CASSQDSRNTGELFF.

As to this clonotype: A much larger clone lies one base from this, so it may be a read error. This chain links TRBV29-1 with TRBJ2-1, with D perhaps TRBD2 (5 bases). Germline assignment: CDR1 SQVTM and CDR2 ANQGSEA. V lost 4 bases, J lost 13 bases, and 17 bases lay in between. The CDR3 runs to 12 residues. CDR3 DNA sequence: TGCAGCGTTGTTGGGGTGGAGGAGACCCAGTTCTTC. It is translated as CSVVGVEETQFF.

The chain recombines TRBV20-1 with TRBJ1-6; D is undetermined. Germline V gene lookup returns CDR1 DFQATT and CDR2 SNEGSKA (reference sequence). The V gene lost 2 bases and the J gene lost 7 bases, with 12 bases spanning the gap. The CDR3 extends over 14 amino acids. Here the CDR3 reads CSARPNTGNSPLHF. DNA for the CDR3: TGCAGTGCTAGACCCAACACGGGGAATTCACCCCTCCACTTT.

This chain uses TRBV6-1 with TRBJ2-4; D is ambiguous. Germline V gives CDR1 MNHNS, CDR2 SASEGT. This CDR3 is 16 amino acids long. V was clipped by 2 bases and J by 0 bases, with 11 bases between them. CDR3 sequence reads: CASSEPGLLAKNIQYF. Here the CDR3 DNA reads TGTGCCAGCAGTGAACCGGGCCTACTAGCCAAAAACATTCAGTACTTC.

The table lists this clonotype with many counts. The rearrangement links TRBV4-2 to TRBJ2-4, with 10 bases matching TRBD1. Germline CDR1 LGHNA, CDR2 YNFKEQ. The J segment lost 3 bases and the V segment lost 3 bases, leaving 8 bases of the junction unmatched. The CDR3 has 17 residues. CDR3 coding DNA: TGTGCCAGCAGCCATCATATTGGACAGGGGGACAAAAACATTCAGTACTTC. It is translated as CASSHHIGQGDKNIQYF.

A remark on this clonotype: A read error may produce the germline difference seen at one junction end. The chain is built from TRBV11-2 and TRBJ1-4; 7 bases align to TRBD1. Germline V gives CDR1 SGHAT, CDR2 FQNNGV. The CDR3 is 17 amino acids. This CDR3 is CASSSWRAGTANEELFF. The CDR3 coding sequence is TGTGCCAGCAGCTCCTGGCGTGCCGGGACAGCGAATGAAGAACTGTTTTTT. The variable domain in full, completed from reference TRBV11-2 and TRBJ1-4, reads EAGVAQSPRYKIIEKRQSVAFWCNPISGHATLYWYQQILGQGPKLLIQFQNNGVVDDSQLPKDRFSAERLKGVDSTLKIQPAKLEDSAVYLCASSSWRAGTANEELFFGSGTQLSVL.

The rearrangement uses TRBV20-1 and TRBJ1-1; maybe TRBD1 (5 bases). Per the germline V gene, CDR1 is DFQATT and CDR2 is SNEGSKA (reference sequence). Trimming pared 3 bases from V and 1 base from J, leaving 12 bases between. The CDR3 length is 14 residues. This CDR3 is CSARAQGENTEAFF. As DNA, the CDR3 is TGCAGTGCTAGGGCCCAGGGAGAGAACACTGAAGCTTTCTTT.

This chain links TRBV12-3 or TRBV12-4 with TRBJ2-1; the match to TRBD2 covers 11 bases. This CDR3 is built from 15 residues. The V segment lost 5 bases and the J segment 8 bases; nucleotides outside the gene matches: 8. The CDR3 region is CASSPWGLAVHEQFF. The CDR3 bases are TGTGCCAGCAGTCCTTGGGGACTAGCGGTCCATGAGCAGTTCTTC.

A few counts support this clonotype. J is TRBJ2-5 and V is TRBV27, with D maybe TRBD2 (6 bases). Trimming shortened V by 3 bases and J by 5 bases, and 13 bases separated the two germline ends. The CDR3 has 14 residues. The V gene's germline CDR1 is MNHEY and CDR2 SMNVEV (reference sequence). The CDR3 DNA is TGTGCCAGCAGTTTCCGGGAGTCCATTGAGACCCAGTACTTC. It encodes CASSFRESIETQYF.

The rearrangement links TRBV20-1 to TRBJ2-7, with 7 bases matching TRBD1. This CDR3 has 12 amino acids. Germline-derived CDR1 and CDR2 are DFQATT and SNEGSKA (reference sequence). Trimming at V came to 1 base and at J to 12 bases, leaving 9 bases not matched to a gene. The CDR3, as DNA: TGCAGTGCTAGAGCCTGGGACAGCCCGCGGTACTTC. This encodes CSARAWDSPRYF.

This clonotype was detected a few times. The chain recombines TRBV5-1 with TRBJ1-1; D gene uncertain. CDR1 is SGHRS, CDR2 YFSETQ, per germline. The CDR3 is 14 residues long. The germline V and J ends were trimmed by 5 bases and 6 bases, with 17 bases remaining between them. The CDR3 sequence is CASSTDGHRSEAFF. Written as DNA, the CDR3 is TGCGCCAGCAGTACGGACGGCCACCGATCTGAAGCTTTCTTT. The variable domain in full, completed from reference TRBV5-1 and TRBJ1-1, reads KAGVTQTPRYLIKTRGQQVTLSCSPISGHRSVSWYQQTPGQGLQFLFEYFSETQRNKGNFPGRFSGRQFSNSRSEMNVSTLELGDSALYLCASSTDGHRSEAFFGQGTRLTVV.

The chain combines TRBV5-6 with TRBJ1-2; D possibly corresponds to TRBD1 (6 bases). CDR1 and CDR2 (germline): SGHDT, YYEEEE. V was trimmed by 5 bases and J by 2 bases, leaving 10 bases between them. The CDR3 totals 13 residues. CDR3 in amino acids: CASRSQGNYGYTF. The CDR3 coding sequence is TGTGCCAGCAGGTCACAGGGAAACTATGGCTACACCTTC. The complete variable domain, with remaining parts taken from reference TRBV5-6 and TRBJ1-2, reads DAGVTQSPTHLIKTRGQQVTLRCSPKSGHDTVSWYQQALGQGPQFIFQYYEEEERQRGNFPDRFSGHQFPNYSSELNVNALLLGDSALYLCASRSQGNYGYTFGSGTRLTVV.

Regarding this clonotype: This may come from a read error, since a much larger clone is one base off. The chain is built from TRBV9 and TRBJ2-3; TRBD1 matches at 7 bases. The germline V gene has CDR1 SGDLS and CDR2 YYNGEE. The CDR3 contains 15 residues. The DNA for the CDR3 is TGTGCCGGCAGCGTAGAAAGGGGGCTTACAGATACGCAGTATTTT. It encodes CAGSVERGLTDTQYF.

The genes are TRBV6-5 and TRBJ1-2, with D possibly TRBD1 on 5 matching bases. The CDR3 consists of 14 residues. Germline CDR1 MNHEY, CDR2 SVGAGI. Trimming stripped 4 bases from V and 6 bases from J, with 15 bases between. CDR3 sequence (DNA): TGTGCCAGCAGTTCCCGACAGCCCAAGGATGGCTACACCTTC. Amino acids: CASSSRQPKDGYTF.

The rearrangement uses TRBV27 and TRBJ2-1; D perhaps matches TRBD2 (6 bases). The germline V and J ends were trimmed by 6 bases and 0 bases, with 9 bases remaining between them. Germline values: CDR1 MNHEY, CDR2 SMNVEV (reference sequence). This CDR3 region has 14 residues. The CDR3 region has the DNA TGTGCCAGCAGCGGGACTCCCTCCTACAATGAGCAGTTCTTC. Translation: CASSGTPSYNEQFF.

Notes on this clonotype: A much larger clone is a single base away; this may be a read error. The rearrangement joins TRBV6-1 to TRBJ1-2; D gene ambiguous. Trimming took off 2 bases at V and 7 bases at J, with 2 bases between the two ends. The CDR3 length is 10 residues. Germline values: CDR1 MNHNS, CDR2 SASEGT. CDR3: CASSEFGYTF. CDR3 nucleotides: TGTGCCAGCAGTGAATTTGGCTACACCTTC.